The 32 T cell receptor beta chains listed next were all sequenced from one sample in a study of glioma-infiltrating T cells. Using RNA template, CDR3s of TCR alpha and beta were amplified with iRepertoire arm-PCR. Via MiXCR, TCRdb re-called the multiplex PCR reads, giving one row per CDR3 protein. The sample yields about 93,000 distinct CDR3 sequences, 35% to 45% seen once. Sample: glioma tissue, nonneoplastic brain tissue, or PBMCs (not recorded which). Receptors originate from a human donor with low-grade glioma or glioblastoma, undergoing nonglioma brain surgery, or in good health (not recorded which).

This clonotype was recorded many times. V usage is TRBV4-1 and J usage is TRBJ2-3; no firm D call. The germline V gene encodes CDR1 MGHRA and CDR2 YSYEKL. The V and J ends lost 0 bases and 7 bases respectively, with 20 bases between them. This CDR3 is built from 17 residues. The CDR3 DNA follows: TGCGCCAGCAGCCAAGATCGGGTCCTCCCCACAATAAATACGCAGTATTTT. Translating gives CASSQDRVLPTINTQYF.

In regard to this clonotype: A much larger clone is a single base away; this may be a read error. V usage is TRBV3-1 and J usage is TRBJ2-5; D is possibly TRBD2 (6 bases). Trimming shortened V by 4 bases and J by 9 bases, and 15 bases separated the two germline ends. The CDR3 consists of 13 residues. The germline CDR1 and CDR2 sequences are LGHDT and YNNKEL (reference sequence). CDR3 bases: TGTGCCAGCAGCCCGGACGCGCGGGATCCCCAGTACTTC. This encodes CASSPDARDPQYF.

This sequence joins TRBV20-1 and TRBJ2-7; 8 bases line up with TRBD1. The CDR3 is 13 amino acids. Trimming took 2 bases from V and 5 from J; bases not matched to a gene: 5. CDR1 DFQATT and CDR2 SNEGSKA come from the germline V gene (reference sequence). The CDR3 DNA sequence: TGCAGTGCTAGAATAGGACAGGGCCACGAGCAGTACTTC. It yields the protein CSARIGQGHEQYF.

This clonotype has a count of ten or more. The CDR3 is CASSPRGGGIYNEQFF. The CDR3 bases are TGCGCCAGCAGCCCGAGGGGCGGGGGGATATACAATGAGCAGTTCTTC. The genes are TRBV4-1 and TRBJ2-1; 8 bases are shared with TRBD2. The CDR3 extends over 16 amino acids. With 4 bases clipped from V and 4 bases from J, the junction kept 9 bases outside the gene matches. CDR1 MGHRA and CDR2 YSYEKL come from the germline V gene.

This clonotype came up many times. V and J are TRBV6-1 and TRBJ1-1, with 10 positions matching TRBD1. The length of the CDR3 is 11 residues. Germline V CDR1 and CDR2: MNHNS, SASEGT. The trim removed 6 bases at V and 10 bases at J, leaving 2 bases unmatched. CDR3 protein: CASRTGGRAFF. In nucleotides, the CDR3 is TGTGCCAGCAGGACAGGGGGCCGAGCTTTCTTT.

This clonotype was seen at least ten times. V usage is TRBV5-1 and J usage is TRBJ1-3, with 8 bases fitting TRBD1. The CDR3 runs to 17 residues. The V and J ends lost 4 bases and 4 bases, in that order; junction bases with no gene match: 13. Germline loops: CDR1 SGHRS, CDR2 YFSETQ. CDR3 DNA: TGCGCCAGCAGCGGCGCGTACGACAGGGGTTTGGGAAACACCATATATTTT. The encoded protein is CASSGAYDRGLGNTIYF.

This sequence joins TRBV7-9 and TRBJ2-7, with 8 bases aligning to TRBD2. With 4 bases clipped from V and 5 bases from J, the junction kept 10 bases outside the gene matches. Germline V CDR1 and CDR2: SEHNR, FQNEAQ (reference sequence). This CDR3 spans 15 amino acids. The CDR3 spells CASSSSGRGDNEQYF. Written as DNA, the CDR3 is TGTGCCAGCAGCTCCTCCGGGAGGGGCGACAACGAGCAGTACTTC. Full variable domain (rest looked up from reference TRBV7-9 and TRBJ2-7): DTGVSQNPRHKITKRGQNVTFRCDPISEHNRLYWYRQTLGQGPEFLTYFQNEAQLEKSRLLSDRFSAERPKGSFSTLEIQRTEQGDSAMYLCASSSSGRGDNEQYFGPGTRLTVT.

Worth noting for this clonotype: At one end, the junction sequence differs from germline, possibly due to a read error. The V and J genes are TRBV24-1 and TRBJ1-1; D is possibly TRBD1 (6 bases). From germline, CDR1 is KGHDR and CDR2 SFDVKD. The CDR3 sequence is 15 residues long. CDR3 coding DNA: TGTGCCACCAGTGATTCGAGACAGGTTTACACTGAGGCTTTCTTT. Translated, it gives CATSDSRQVYTEAFF.

At least ten counts were recorded for this clonotype. V is TRBV3-1 and J is TRBJ2-2; D is undetermined. Trimming left V 4 bases short and J 6 bases short, with 9 bases between. CDR1 and CDR2 from the germline V gene are LGHDT and YNNKEL (reference sequence). The CDR3 runs to 13 residues. The CDR3 sequence is CASSRPPAGELFF. The CDR3 DNA reads TGTGCCAGCAGCCGCCCCCCAGCCGGGGAGCTGTTTTTT.

This clonotype was seen repeatedly, ten times or more. The chain uses TRBV28 and TRBJ2-1; weak D call: TRBD2 (7 bases). The CDR3 spans 15 residues. Germline CDR1 and CDR2: MDHEN and SYDVKM. The germline V and J ends were trimmed by 7 bases and 0 bases, with 13 bases remaining between them. In nucleotides, the CDR3 is TGTGCCAGCACCCTCCGGGGGGCCTCCTACAATGAGCAGTTCTTC. Amino acids: CASTLRGASYNEQFF.

Regarding this clonotype: This could be a read error, since a much larger clone is one nucleotide away. The chain combines TRBV11-2 with TRBJ2-2; 7 bases map to TRBD2. Germline trimming cut 1 base from V and 4 bases from J; bases unmatched to any gene: 3. The length of the CDR3 is 15 residues. In germline, CDR1 is SGHAT, CDR2 FQNNGV. The CDR3 bases are TGTGCCAGCAGCTTAGTGGTAGCGGGCACCGGGGAGCTGTTTTTT. Amino acids: CASSLVVAGTGELFF.

This clonotype was picked up many times. In DNA, the CDR3 is TGTGCCAGCAGCGCTTTCAATGAGCAGTTCTTC. Protein: CASSAFNEQFF. The V gene is TRBV7-9, the J gene TRBJ2-1; D gene ambiguous. The CDR3 contains 11 residues. The V gene lost 5 bases and the J gene lost 6 bases, with 5 bases spanning the gap. Looked up from germline, CDR1 is SEHNR and CDR2 is FQNEAQ (reference sequence). Full variable domain (rest looked up from reference TRBV7-9 and TRBJ2-1): DTGVSQNPRHKITKRGQNVTFRCDPISEHNRLYWYRQTLGQGPEFLTYFQNEAQLEKSRLLSDRFSAERPKGSFSTLEIQRTEQGDSAMYLCASSAFNEQFFGPGTRLTVL.

On this clonotype: One end of the junction varies from germline; a read error may be responsible. The chain links TRBV4-1 to TRBJ2-7, with TRBD1 matching 8 bases. The germline CDR1 and CDR2 sequences are MGHRA and YSYEKL. This CDR3 comprises 14 residues. As DNA, the CDR3 is TGCGCCAGCAGCCTACGACAGGGGATCGACAAGCAGCACTTC. Protein sequence: CASSLRQGIDKQHF.

A note on this clonotype: Its ends do not fully match the called genes, so a read error is possible. This chain connects TRBV27 to TRBJ1-2; D is perhaps TRBD1 (6 bases). CDR1 and CDR2 from the germline V gene are MNHEY and SMNVEV (reference sequence). CDR3 size: 17 residues. The CDR3 loop is CASSFLPVGGAAYGCTF. In nucleotides, the CDR3 is TGTGCCAGCAGTTTCCTGCCGGTGGGGGGCGCGGCCTATGGCTGCACCTTT.

The sample holds many counts of this clonotype. The V gene is TRBV2, the J gene TRBJ2-2, with a tentative D call TRBD2 (5 bases). The CDR3 is 14 amino acids. The V gene's germline CDR1 is SNHLY and CDR2 FYNNEI. V lost 1 base, J lost 3 bases, and 6 bases lay in between. CDR3 region: CASSEGTYTGELFF. Here the CDR3 DNA reads TGTGCCAGCAGTGAAGGGACTTACACCGGGGAGCTGTTTTTT.

This clonotype was recorded many times. The V gene is TRBV7-3, the J gene TRBJ2-3; D call uncertain. The V end lost 1 base, the J end lost 14 bases, and 16 bases lay between the germline ends. CDR3 length: 13 residues. Germline V CDR1 and CDR2: SGHTA, FQGTGA. CDR3: CASSLKKNLDRYF. The CDR3 DNA reads TGTGCCAGCAGCTTAAAGAAGAATCTAGATAGGTATTTT.

This clonotype was detected ten times or more. This chain links TRBV27 with TRBJ2-7; 11 bases map to TRBD2. The CDR3 runs to 17 residues. J gave up 2 bases and V 5 bases, and 11 bases lay outside the gene matches. In germline, CDR1 is MNHEY, CDR2 SMNVEV (reference sequence). The CDR3 sequence: CASSATPGLAEPYEQYF. CDR3 bases: TGTGCCAGCAGTGCTACCCCGGGACTAGCGGAACCCTACGAGCAGTACTTC.

There are many counts of this clonotype. V is TRBV27 and J is TRBJ2-5, with 8 bases that match TRBD1. CDR3 length: 13 residues. The germline V gene encodes CDR1 MNHEY and CDR2 SMNVEV (reference sequence). V trimming: 10 bases; J trimming: 4 bases; junction bases outside the gene matches: 8. CDR3 bases: TGTGCCATCCCAGACAGGGGACCAGAGACCCAGTACTTC. Protein product: CAIPDRGPETQYF.

This clonotype occurred many times. The rearrangement joins TRBV28 to TRBJ1-1; TRBD1 agrees at 8 bases. CDR1 is MDHEN, CDR2 SYDVKM, per germline. V lost 5 bases to trimming and J lost 5 bases; unmatched junction nucleotides: 7. The CDR3 sequence is 14 residues long. CDR3 DNA sequence: TGTGCCAGCAGTCCAAGGACAGGGAGGACTGAAGCTTTCTTT. This gives the protein CASSPRTGRTEAFF.

At least ten counts were recorded for this clonotype. J is TRBJ2-1 and V is TRBV5-1, with TRBD2 matching 10 bases. The CDR3 runs to 15 residues. V was pared by 1 base and J by 3 bases, with 1 base of the junction left unmatched. Germline loops: CDR1 SGHRS, CDR2 YFSETQ. The CDR3 coding sequence is TGCGCCAGCAGCTTGCAGCGGGGGGGCTACAATGAGCAGTTCTTC. Translation gives CASSLQRGGYNEQFF. Full variable domain (rest looked up from reference TRBV5-1 and TRBJ2-1): KAGVTQTPRYLIKTRGQQVTLSCSPISGHRSVSWYQQTPGQGLQFLFEYFSETQRNKGNFPGRFSGRQFSNSRSEMNVSTLELGDSALYLCASSLQRGGYNEQFFGPGTRLTVL.

Regarding this clonotype: The conserved phenylalanine or tryptophan normally closing the CDR3 is absent here, so this likely arose from a read error. The DNA for the CDR3 is TGTGCCAGCAGCTTGTCTCCGGGGAGGGGCACAGATACGCAGTATCTT. Its translation is CASSLSPGRGTDTQYL. V usage is TRBV7-2 and J usage is TRBJ2-3; the match to TRBD2 covers 7 bases. With 3 bases clipped from V and 1 base from J, the junction kept 7 bases outside the gene matches. The CDR3 has 16 amino acids. In germline, CDR1 is SGHTA, CDR2 FQGNSA.

This clonotype was seen repeatedly, ten times or more. The chain uses TRBV20-1 and TRBJ1-5, with D hard to call. The germline gives CDR1 DFQATT, CDR2 SNEGSKA (reference sequence). The CDR3 is 13 amino acids. Deletions cut 3 bases from V and 2 bases from J, with 8 bases between. The CDR3 reads CSARKVGNQPQHF. Written as DNA, the CDR3 is TGCAGTGCTAGGAAAGTTGGCAATCAGCCCCAGCATTTT.

J is TRBJ2-7 and V is TRBV19, with unresolved D. CDR3 length equals 14 residues. Germline CDR1 and CDR2: LNHDA and SQIVND (reference sequence). Deletions cut 7 bases from V and 0 bases from J, with 13 bases between. CDR3 sequence reads: CASKEITSSYEQYF. In DNA, the CDR3 is TGTGCCAGTAAGGAGATCACCAGCTCCTACGAGCAGTACTTC.

The CDR3 is CASSTGLNTGELFF. The CDR3 DNA reads as TGTGCCAGTAGTACGGGCCTAAACACCGGGGAGCTGTTTTTT. This chain joins TRBV19 and TRBJ2-2; the D is unclear. The CDR3 covers 14 residues. Trimming took 4 bases from V and 2 from J, leaving 8 bases between them. The germline V gene encodes CDR1 LNHDA and CDR2 SQIVND (reference sequence).

This clonotype showed up many times. The chain employs TRBV7-3 and TRBJ1-1, with 9 bases identical to TRBD1. This CDR3 is 13 amino acids long. Germline V lookup: CDR1 SGHTA, CDR2 FQGTGA. The trim removed 4 bases at V and 5 bases at J, leaving 2 bases unmatched. In DNA form, the CDR3 reads TGTGCCAGCAGCTACGACAGGGGGACTGAAGCTTTCTTT. Its protein product is CASSYDRGTEAFF.

This clonotype was seen repeatedly, ten times or more. The J gene is TRBJ2-5, the V gene TRBV20-1, with D tentatively TRBD2 (5 bases). This CDR3 spans 13 amino acids. Germline V gene lookup returns CDR1 DFQATT and CDR2 SNEGSKA (reference sequence). Trimming pared 4 bases from V and 5 bases from J, leaving 14 bases between. The CDR3 loop reads CSATDYLQETQYF. CDR3 sequence (DNA): TGCAGTGCTACAGACTATCTCCAGGAGACCCAGTACTTC.

This clonotype has a count of ten or more. The V call is TRBV20-1, the J call TRBJ2-3; 8 positions agree with TRBD1. In germline, CDR1 is DFQATT, CDR2 SNEGSKA (reference sequence). Trimming at V came to 6 bases and at J to 4 bases, leaving 3 bases not matched to a gene. The length of the CDR3 is 12 residues. CDR3 in DNA: TGCAGTGCCCCGACAGGGGCAGATACGCAGTATTTT. Translating it yields CSAPTGADTQYF.

Note on this clonotype: The junction does not match germline at one end; this may be a read error. The chain employs TRBV20-1 and TRBJ2-7; the match to TRBD2 covers 8 bases. CDR3 size: 13 residues. Germline lookup yields CDR1 DFQATT and CDR2 SNEGSKA (reference sequence). DNA for the CDR3: TGCAGTGCTAGCGATCGGGAGGGCCCACCCCTCCACTTC. Translated: CSASDREGPPLHF.

This clonotype was seen at least ten times. The chain employs TRBV12-3 or TRBV12-4 and TRBJ2-1; TRBD1 agrees at 9 bases. The CDR3 consists of 15 residues. After removal of 5 bases from V and 8 bases from J, the junction contained 10 bases not matched to a gene. The CDR3 is CASSHGQGKLDEQFF. CDR3 bases: TGTGCCAGCAGTCACGGACAGGGGAAATTAGATGAGCAGTTCTTC.

There are many counts of this clonotype. The gene calls are TRBV10-3 and TRBJ2-2; no reliable D call. The CDR3 runs to 16 residues. The V end was cut by 2 bases, the J end by 1 base, with 11 bases between. CDR1 is ENHRY, CDR2 SYGVKD, per germline. The CDR3 DNA reads TGTGCCATCAGTGAGAGTTCGATTAGGAACACCGGGGAGCTGTTTTTT. Translation gives CAISESSIRNTGELFF.

In its sample, this clonotype was seen many times. The chain has TRBV19 and TRBJ2-1; D remains ambiguous. The CDR3 totals 16 residues. The V gene's germline CDR1 is LNHDA and CDR2 SQIVND (reference sequence). V was shortened by 3 bases and J by 0 bases, with 12 bases between the two germline ends. The CDR3 region is CASSIRIAGSYNEQFF. In DNA form, the CDR3 reads TGTGCCAGTAGTATCAGGATAGCTGGCTCCTACAATGAGCAGTTCTTC.

In its sample, this clonotype was seen many times. The CDR3 DNA sequence: TGCAGCGTTGAAGAGCAGTTCTTC. As protein: CSVEEQFF. This chain links TRBV29-1 with TRBJ2-1; D uncertain. V lost 0 bases and J lost 12, with 0 bases in between. The CDR3 spans 8 residues. CDR1 and CDR2 (germline): SQVTM, ANQGSEA.